A selection of T cell receptor delta chains follows, all from one sample in a study of gamma-delta T cells after stem cell transplantation. TCRdb processed the RT-PCR reads again with the CATT caller. The profile shows some 14,000 delta-chain clones, 9% to 9.5% of them singletons. Sequenced material: gamma-delta T cells. The origin of the receptors is a human donor. It is not recorded whose cells these are; they may come from a transplant donor. Each CDR3 is given with its conserved first and last residue. Each record gives: clone size, D gene, V gene, J gene, CDR3 DNA, CDR3 protein. A D gene is named only where the DNA matches it firmly. Size tells how often a clone was seen (once, few, many) or the class of an expanded clone, and some rows leave it out.

>medium-sized|TRDD3|TRDV2|TRDJ1
TGTGCCTGTGACACCGTACCTCCTACCTCTGGGGGATACGATTACACCGATAAACTCATCTTT
CACDTVPPTSGGYDYTDKLIF
>large|TRDD3|TRDV2|TRDJ1
TGTGCCTGTGACACCGTGTCGCTGGGGGATACTTCTACTCAATCCACCGATAAACTCATCTTT
CACDTVSLGDTSTQSTDKLIF
>few|.|TRDV2|TRDJ1
TGTGCCTGTGACACCCGGGAGGAGAGGAGTAACACCGATAAACTCATCTTT
CACDTREERSNTDKLIF
>.|TRDD3|TRDV2|TRDJ1
TGTGCCTGTGACCCTCTCCTGGGGGATACGCACTATAAACTCATCTTT
CACDPLLGDTHYKLIF
>few|.|TRDV2|TRDJ3
TGTGCCTGTGACACTCCTGTGATTTCCTTGTACCCCCGACATCTGTTTTTC
CACDTPVISLYPRHLFF
>.|.|TRDV2|TRDJ1
TGTGCCTGTGACAAGGGGGGAGGATACACCGATAAACTCATCTTT
CACDKGGGYTDKLIF
>once|.|TRDV2|TRDJ1
TGTGCCTGTGACACTATTATATCAGTGGTACGGGGGGACACCGATAAACTCATCTTT
CACDTIISVVRGDTDKLIF
>.|TRDD3|TRDV2|TRDJ1
TGTGCCTGTGACACCGTATATGGGGGATACCTTGTGGATTACACCGATAAACTCATCTTT
CACDTVYGGYLVDYTDKLIF
>.|.|TRDV1|TRDJ2
TGTGCTATTGTGGAAACGTGCCTTGCTGAGGGATGGATGACAGCGAAACTCTTCTTT
CAIVETCLAEGWMTAKLFF
>medium-sized|.|TRDV1|TRDJ1
TGTGCTCTTGGGGAATCCGTCCTTCCCGGGGGACCGTACACCGATAAACTCATCTTT
CALGESVLPGGPYTDKLIF